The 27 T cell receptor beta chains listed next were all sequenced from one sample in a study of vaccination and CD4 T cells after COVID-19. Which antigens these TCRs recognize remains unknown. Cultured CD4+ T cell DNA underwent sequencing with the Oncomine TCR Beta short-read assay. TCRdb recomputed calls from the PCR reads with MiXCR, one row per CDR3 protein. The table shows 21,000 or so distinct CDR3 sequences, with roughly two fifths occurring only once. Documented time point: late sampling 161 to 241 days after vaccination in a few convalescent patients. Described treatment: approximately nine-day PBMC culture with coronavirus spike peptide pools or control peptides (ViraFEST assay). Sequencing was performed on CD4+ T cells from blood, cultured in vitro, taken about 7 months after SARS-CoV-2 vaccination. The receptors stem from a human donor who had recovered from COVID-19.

Here the CDR3 DNA reads TGTGCCAGCAGCTCCCCCGTCGGGAGGATAGGTGGGGCCAACGTCCTGACTTTC. It encodes CASSSPVGRIGGANVLTF. The rearrangement links TRBV7-3 to TRBJ2-6, with 7 bases matching TRBD2. The V gene end was trimmed by 4 bases and the J gene end by 3 bases; junction bases not matched to a gene: 12. The CDR3 is 18 amino acids. Germline V gene lookup returns CDR1 SGHTA and CDR2 FQGTGA.

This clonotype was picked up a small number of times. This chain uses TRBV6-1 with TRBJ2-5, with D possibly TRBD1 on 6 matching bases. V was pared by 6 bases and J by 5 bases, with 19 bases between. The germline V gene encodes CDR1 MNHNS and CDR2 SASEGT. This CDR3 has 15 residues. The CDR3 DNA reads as TGTGCCAGCAGCCCTCCAAACCAGGGGCGTGAGACCCAGTACTTC. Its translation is CASSPPNQGRETQYF.

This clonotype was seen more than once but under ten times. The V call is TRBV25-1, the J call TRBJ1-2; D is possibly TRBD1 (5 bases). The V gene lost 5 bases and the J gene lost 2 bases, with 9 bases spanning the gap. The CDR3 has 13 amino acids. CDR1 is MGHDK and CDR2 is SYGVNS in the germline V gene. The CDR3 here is CASSQGRNYGYTF. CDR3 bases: TGTGCCAGCAGTCAGGGTAGAAACTATGGCTACACCTTC.

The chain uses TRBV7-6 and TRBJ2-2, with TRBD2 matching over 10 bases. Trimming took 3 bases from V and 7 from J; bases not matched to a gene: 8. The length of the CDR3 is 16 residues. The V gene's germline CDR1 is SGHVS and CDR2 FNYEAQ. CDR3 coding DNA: TGTGCCAGCAGCTTTGAACTAGCGGGGAACGGCGGGGAGCTGTTTTTT. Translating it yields CASSFELAGNGGELFF.

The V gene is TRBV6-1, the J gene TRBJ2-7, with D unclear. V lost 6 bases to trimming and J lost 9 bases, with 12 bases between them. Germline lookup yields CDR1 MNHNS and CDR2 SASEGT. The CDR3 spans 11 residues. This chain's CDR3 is CASSTPRRQYF. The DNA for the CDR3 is TGTGCCAGCAGCACCCCAAGGCGGCAGTACTTC.

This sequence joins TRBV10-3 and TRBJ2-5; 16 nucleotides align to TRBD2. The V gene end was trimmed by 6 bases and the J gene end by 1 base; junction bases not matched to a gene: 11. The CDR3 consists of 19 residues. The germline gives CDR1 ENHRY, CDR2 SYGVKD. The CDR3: CAIRTGLAGGEGRQETQYF. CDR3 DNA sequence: TGTGCCATCAGGACGGGACTAGCGGGAGGGGAGGGACGCCAAGAGACCCAGTACTTC.

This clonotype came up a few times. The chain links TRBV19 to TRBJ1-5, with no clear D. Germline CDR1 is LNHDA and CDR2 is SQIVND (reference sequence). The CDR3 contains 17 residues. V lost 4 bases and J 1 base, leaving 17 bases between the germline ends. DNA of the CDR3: TGTGCCAGTAGTACCCCCAGATGGCGTCGAAGCAATCAGCCCCAGCATTTT. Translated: CASSTPRWRRSNQPQHF.

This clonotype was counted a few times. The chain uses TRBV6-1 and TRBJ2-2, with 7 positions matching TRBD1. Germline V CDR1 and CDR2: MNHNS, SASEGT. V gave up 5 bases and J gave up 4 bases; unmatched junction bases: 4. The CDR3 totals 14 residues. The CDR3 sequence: CASSRDSPTGELFF. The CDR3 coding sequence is TGTGCCAGCAGTCGGGACAGCCCCACCGGGGAGCTGTTTTTT.

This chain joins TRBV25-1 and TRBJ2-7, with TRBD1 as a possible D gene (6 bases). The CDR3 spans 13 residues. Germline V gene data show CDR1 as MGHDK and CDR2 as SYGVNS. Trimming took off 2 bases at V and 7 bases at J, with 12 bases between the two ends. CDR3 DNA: TGTGCCAGCAGTGAAGCGGACAGTAAGGAGCAGTACTTC. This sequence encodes CASSEADSKEQYF.

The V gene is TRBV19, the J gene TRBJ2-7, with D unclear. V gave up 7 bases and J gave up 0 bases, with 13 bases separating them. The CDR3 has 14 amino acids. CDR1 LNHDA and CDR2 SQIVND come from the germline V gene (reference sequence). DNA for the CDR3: TGTGCCAGTAAAAAGTCGCCGAGCTCCTACGAGCAGTACTTC. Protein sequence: CASKKSPSSYEQYF.

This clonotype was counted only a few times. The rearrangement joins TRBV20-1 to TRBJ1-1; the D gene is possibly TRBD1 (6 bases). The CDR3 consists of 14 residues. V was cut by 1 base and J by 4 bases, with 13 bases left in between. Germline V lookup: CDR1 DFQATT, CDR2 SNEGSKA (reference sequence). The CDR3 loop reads CSARGGGGITEAFF. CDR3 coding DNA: TGCAGTGCTAGAGGTGGAGGGGGTATCACTGAAGCTTTCTTT.

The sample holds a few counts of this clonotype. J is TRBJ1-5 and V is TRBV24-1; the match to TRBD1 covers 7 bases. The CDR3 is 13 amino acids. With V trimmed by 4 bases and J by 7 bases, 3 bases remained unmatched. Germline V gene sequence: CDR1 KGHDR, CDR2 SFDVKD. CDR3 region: CATSEQTGQPQHF. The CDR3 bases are TGTGCCACCAGTGAACAGACAGGGCAGCCCCAGCATTTT.

CDR3 sequence (DNA): TGTGCCAGCACCTTGGGGGAGACCCAGTACTTC. Its protein product is CASTLGETQYF. The chain carries TRBV7-2 and TRBJ2-5; D gene ambiguous. This CDR3 is built from 11 residues. Germline CDR1 SGHTA, CDR2 FQGNSA. The V and J ends lost 7 bases and 5 bases respectively, with 8 bases between them.

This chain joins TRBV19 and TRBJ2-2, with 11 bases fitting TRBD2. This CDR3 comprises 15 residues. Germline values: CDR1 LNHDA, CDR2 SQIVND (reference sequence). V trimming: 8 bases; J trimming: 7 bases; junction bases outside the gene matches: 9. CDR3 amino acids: CASADSGREVGELFF. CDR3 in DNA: TGTGCCAGTGCCGATAGCGGGAGGGAAGTCGGGGAGCTGTTTTTT.

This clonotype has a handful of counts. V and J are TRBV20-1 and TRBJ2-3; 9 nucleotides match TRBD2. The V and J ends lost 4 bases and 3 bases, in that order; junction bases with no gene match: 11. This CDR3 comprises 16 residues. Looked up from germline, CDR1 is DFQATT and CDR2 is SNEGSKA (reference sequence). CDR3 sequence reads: CSATPYSGRRTDTQYF. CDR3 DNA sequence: TGCAGTGCTACGCCCTATAGCGGGAGAAGGACAGATACGCAGTATTTT.

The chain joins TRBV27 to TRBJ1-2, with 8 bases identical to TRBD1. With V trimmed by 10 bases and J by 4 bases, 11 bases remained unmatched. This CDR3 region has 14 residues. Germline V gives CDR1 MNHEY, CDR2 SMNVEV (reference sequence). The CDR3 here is CATGQGDGRYGYTF. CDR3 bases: TGTGCCACAGGACAGGGAGACGGCCGCTATGGCTACACCTTC.

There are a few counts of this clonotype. The CDR3 bases are TGCAGTGCTAGGAATTTAGCGGGAGTGGTAGAGACCCAGTACTTC. Protein product: CSARNLAGVVETQYF. The genes are TRBV20-1 and TRBJ2-5; TRBD2 matches at 9 bases. Per germline, CDR1 DFQATT and CDR2 SNEGSKA (reference sequence). The J segment lost 4 bases and the V segment lost 3 bases, leaving 9 bases of the junction unmatched. The CDR3 covers 15 residues.

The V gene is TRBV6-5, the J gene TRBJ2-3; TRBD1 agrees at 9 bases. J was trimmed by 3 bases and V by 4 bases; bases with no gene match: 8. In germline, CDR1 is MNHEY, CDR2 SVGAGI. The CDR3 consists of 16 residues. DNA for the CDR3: TGTGCCAGCAGTTCACACTTAGGGACAGGGACAGATACGCAGTATTTT. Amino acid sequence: CASSSHLGTGTDTQYF.

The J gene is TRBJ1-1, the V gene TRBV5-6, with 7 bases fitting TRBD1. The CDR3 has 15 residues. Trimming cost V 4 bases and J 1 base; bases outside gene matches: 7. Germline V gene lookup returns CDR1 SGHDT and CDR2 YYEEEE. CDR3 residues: CASSLPGQENTEAFF. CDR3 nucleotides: TGTGCCAGCAGCCTGCCTGGACAGGAGAACACTGAAGCTTTCTTT. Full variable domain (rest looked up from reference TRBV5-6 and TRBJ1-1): DAGVTQSPTHLIKTRGQQVTLRCSPKSGHDTVSWYQQALGQGPQFIFQYYEEEERQRGNFPDRFSGHQFPNYSSELNVNALLLGDSALYLCASSLPGQENTEAFFGQGTRLTVV.

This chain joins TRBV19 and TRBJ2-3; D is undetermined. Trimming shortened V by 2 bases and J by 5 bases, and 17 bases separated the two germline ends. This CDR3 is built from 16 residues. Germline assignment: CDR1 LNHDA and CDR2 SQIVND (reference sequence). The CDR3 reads CASSISWSTHGDTQYF. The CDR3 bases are TGTGCCAGTAGTATAAGTTGGTCAACCCACGGAGATACGCAGTATTTT.

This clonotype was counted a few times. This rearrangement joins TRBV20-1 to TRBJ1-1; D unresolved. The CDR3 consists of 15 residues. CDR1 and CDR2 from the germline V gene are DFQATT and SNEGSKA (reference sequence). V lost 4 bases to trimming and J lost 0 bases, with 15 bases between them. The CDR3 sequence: CSAIGTAVLNTEAFF. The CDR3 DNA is TGCAGTGCTATTGGTACGGCAGTCCTGAACACTGAAGCTTTCTTT.

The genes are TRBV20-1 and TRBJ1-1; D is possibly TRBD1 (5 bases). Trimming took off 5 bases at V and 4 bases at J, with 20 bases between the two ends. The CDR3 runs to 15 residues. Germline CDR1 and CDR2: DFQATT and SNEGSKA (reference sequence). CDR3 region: CSAGAAGVGRTEAFF. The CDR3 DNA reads TGCAGTGCTGGAGCGGCGGGGGTCGGGCGCACTGAAGCTTTCTTT.

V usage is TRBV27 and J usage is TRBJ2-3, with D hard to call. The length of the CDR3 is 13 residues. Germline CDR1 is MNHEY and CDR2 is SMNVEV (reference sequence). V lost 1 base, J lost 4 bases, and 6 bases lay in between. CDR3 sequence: CASSLLMADTQYF. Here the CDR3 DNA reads TGTGCCAGCAGTTTATTGATGGCAGATACGCAGTATTTT.

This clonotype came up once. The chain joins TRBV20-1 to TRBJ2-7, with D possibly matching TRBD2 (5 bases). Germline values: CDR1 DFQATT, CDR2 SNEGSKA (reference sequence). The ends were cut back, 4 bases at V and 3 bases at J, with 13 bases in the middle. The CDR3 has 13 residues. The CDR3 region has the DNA TGCAGTGCTACCCGGCCACTAGACTACGAGCAGTACTTC. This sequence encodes CSATRPLDYEQYF.

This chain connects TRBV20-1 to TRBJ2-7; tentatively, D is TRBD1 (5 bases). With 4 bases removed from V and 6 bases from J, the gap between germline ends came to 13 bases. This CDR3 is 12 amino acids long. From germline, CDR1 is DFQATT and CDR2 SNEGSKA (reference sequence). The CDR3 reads CSAKWGASEQYF. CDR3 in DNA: TGCAGTGCTAAATGGGGCGCCAGCGAGCAGTACTTC.

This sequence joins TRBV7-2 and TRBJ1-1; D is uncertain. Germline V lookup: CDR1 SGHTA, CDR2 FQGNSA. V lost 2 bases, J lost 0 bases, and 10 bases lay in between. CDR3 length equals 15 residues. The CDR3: CASSLYSLLNTEAFF. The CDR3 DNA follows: TGTGCCAGCAGCTTATACAGCCTCTTGAACACTGAAGCTTTCTTT.

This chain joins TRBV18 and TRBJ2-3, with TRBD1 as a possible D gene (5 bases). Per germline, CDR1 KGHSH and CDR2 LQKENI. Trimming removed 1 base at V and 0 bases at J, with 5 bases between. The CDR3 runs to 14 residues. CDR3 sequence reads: CASSPQGSTDTQYF. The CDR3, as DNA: TGTGCCAGCTCACCACAGGGGAGCACAGATACGCAGTATTTT.